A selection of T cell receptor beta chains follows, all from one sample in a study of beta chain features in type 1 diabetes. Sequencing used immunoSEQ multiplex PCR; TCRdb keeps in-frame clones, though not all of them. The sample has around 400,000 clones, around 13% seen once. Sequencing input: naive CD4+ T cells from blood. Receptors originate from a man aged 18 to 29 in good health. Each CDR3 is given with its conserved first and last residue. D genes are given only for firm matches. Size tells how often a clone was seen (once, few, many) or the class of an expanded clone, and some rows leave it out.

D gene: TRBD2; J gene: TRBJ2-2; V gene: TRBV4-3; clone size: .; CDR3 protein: CASSQGTTSGIVGGELFF; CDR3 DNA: TGCGCCAGCAGCCAAGGCACTACTAGCGGGATAGTCGGCGGGGAGCTGTTTTTT
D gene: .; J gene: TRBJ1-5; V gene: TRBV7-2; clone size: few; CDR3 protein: CASSERPSGFQPQHF; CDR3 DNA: TGTGCCAGCAGCGAGAGGCCCTCGGGATTTCAGCCCCAGCATTTT
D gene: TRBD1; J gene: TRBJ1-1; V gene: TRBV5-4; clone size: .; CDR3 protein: CASSFGYRGTTEAFF; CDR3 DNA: TGTGCCAGCAGCTTTGGCTACAGGGGGACCACTGAAGCTTTCTTT
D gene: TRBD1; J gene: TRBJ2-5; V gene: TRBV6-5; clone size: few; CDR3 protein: CASSYSIRTGQETQYF; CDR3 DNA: TGTGCCAGCAGTTACTCGATTAGGACAGGGCAAGAGACCCAGTACTTC
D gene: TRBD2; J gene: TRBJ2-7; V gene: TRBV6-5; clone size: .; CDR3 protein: CASSYSISGSSYEQYF; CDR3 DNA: TGTGCCAGCAGTTACTCGATCAGCGGGAGCTCCTACGAGCAGTACTTC
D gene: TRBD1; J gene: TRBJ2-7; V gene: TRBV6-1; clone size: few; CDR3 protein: CASSEVRQGDYEQYF; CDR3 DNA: TGTGCCAGCAGTGAAGTCCGACAGGGGGACTACGAGCAGTACTTC
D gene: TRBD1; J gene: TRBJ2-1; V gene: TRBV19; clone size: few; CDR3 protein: CATATGTGATNEQFF; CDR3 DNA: TGTGCCACCGCAACCGGGACAGGGGCTACAAATGAGCAGTTCTTC
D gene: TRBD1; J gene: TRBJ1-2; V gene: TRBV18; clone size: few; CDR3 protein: CASSSLGDSYGYTF; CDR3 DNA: TGTGCCAGCTCATCTCTTGGGGACAGCTATGGCTACACCTTC
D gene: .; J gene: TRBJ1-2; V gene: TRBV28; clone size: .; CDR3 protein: CASSLFQGQRYGYTF; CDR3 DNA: TGTGCCAGCAGTTTATTCCAGGGGCAGCGCTATGGCTACACCTTC
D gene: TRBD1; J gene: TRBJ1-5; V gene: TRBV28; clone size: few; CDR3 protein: CASSPPPGQGDQPQHF; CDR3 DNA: TGTGCCAGCAGTCCCCCCCCCGGACAGGGAGATCAGCCCCAGCATTTT
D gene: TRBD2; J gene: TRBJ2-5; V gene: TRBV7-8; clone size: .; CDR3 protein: CASSLSGSGSLETQYF; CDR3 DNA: TGTGCCAGCAGCTTAAGTGGTAGCGGGAGCTTAGAGACCCAGTACTTC
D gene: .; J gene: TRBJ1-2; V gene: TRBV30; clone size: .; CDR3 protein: CAWSSDRNYGYTF; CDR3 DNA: TGTGCCTGGAGTTCCGACAGGAACTATGGCTACACCTTC
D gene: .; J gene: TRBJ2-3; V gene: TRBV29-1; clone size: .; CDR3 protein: CSVRTGSTDTQYF; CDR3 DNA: TGCAGCGTACGCACAGGGAGCACAGATACGCAGTATTTT
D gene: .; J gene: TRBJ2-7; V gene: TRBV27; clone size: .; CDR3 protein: CASSLWSTGLARSSYEQYF; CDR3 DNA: TGTGCCAGCAGTTTATGGAGCACGGGACTCGCTCGGAGCTCCTACGAGCAGTACTTC
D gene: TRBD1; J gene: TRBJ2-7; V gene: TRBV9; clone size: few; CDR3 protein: CASSVRQGLGYEQYF; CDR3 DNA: TGTGCCAGCAGCGTCCGACAGGGTCTCGGCTACGAGCAGTACTTC
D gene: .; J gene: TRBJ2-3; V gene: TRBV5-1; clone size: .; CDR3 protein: CASSTGGQSTDTQYF; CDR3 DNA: TGCGCCAGCAGCACCGGGGGGCAAAGCACAGATACGCAGTATTTT
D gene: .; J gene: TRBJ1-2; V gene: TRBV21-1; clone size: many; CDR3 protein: CASSRPLHYGYTF; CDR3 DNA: TGTGCCAGCAGCCGTCCCCTTCACTATGGCTACACCTTC
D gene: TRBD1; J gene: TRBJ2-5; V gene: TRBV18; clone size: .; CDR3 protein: CASSPQDRQETQYF; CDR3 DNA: TGTGCCAGCTCACCCCAGGACAGGCAAGAGACCCAGTACTTC
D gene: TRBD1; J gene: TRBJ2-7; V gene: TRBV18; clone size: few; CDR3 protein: CASSQTTGSSYEQYF; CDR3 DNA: TGTGCCAGCTCACAAACGACAGGGAGCTCCTACGAGCAGTACTTC
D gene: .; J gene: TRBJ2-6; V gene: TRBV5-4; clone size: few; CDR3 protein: CASSAGQNSGANVLTF; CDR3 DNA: TGTGCCAGCAGCGCGGGACAGAACTCTGGGGCCAACGTCCTGACTTTC